These T cell receptor beta chains were read from a single sample in a study of shared clonotypes between healthy human individuals. Sequenced by immunoSEQ multiplex PCR; TCRdb stores in-frame clones only, minus some. The sample holds about 2.2 million clones; 80% to 95% are singletons and the top ten take approximately 1.6%. The sample consisted of naive CD8+ T cells from PBMCs. These receptors were collected from a man between 18 and 35 years old in good health. Some clones in this sample may be carry-over from other donors' samples. The CDR3 runs from the conserved cysteine through the conserved F or W. A D gene is named only where the DNA matches it firmly. Clone size appears in some rows only: once, few, many, or a class for an expanded clone.

NA	TRBV28	TRBJ2-1	NA	CASSLSSNEQFF	TGTGCCAGCAGTTTATCGTCCAATGAGCAGTTCTTC
NA	TRBV7-8	TRBJ1-5	NA	CASSLRQDWNQPQHF	TGTGCCAGCAGCTTAAGACAGGACTGGAATCAGCCCCAGCATTTT
NA	TRBV27	TRBJ2-2	NA	CASSLYWDTVFNTGELFF	TGTGCCAGCAGTTTATACTGGGACACAGTGTTTAACACCGGGGAGCTGTTTTTT
TRBD1	TRBV19	TRBJ2-7	NA	CASSNTGTGNEQYF	TGTGCCAGTAGTAATACCGGGACAGGGAACGAGCAGTACTTC
NA	TRBV7-8	TRBJ1-1	NA	CASSLLETANTEAFF	TGTGCCAGCAGCCTGCTAGAGACAGCGAACACTGAAGCTTTCTTT
TRBD2	TRBV27	TRBJ2-3	NA	CASSLILAGGTDTQYF	TGTGCCAGCAGTTTAATACTAGCGGGAGGCACAGATACGCAGTATTTT
TRBD1	TRBV6-1	TRBJ1-5	NA	CASSERDRERANQPQHF	TGTGCCAGCAGTGAAAGGGACAGGGAACGGGCGAATCAGCCCCAGCATTTT
NA	TRBV4-3	TRBJ1-2	NA	CASSQDSGGGAGYTF	TGCGCCAGCAGCCAAGATTCCGGTGGGGGCGCGGGCTACACCTTC
NA	TRBV14	TRBJ2-7	NA	CASSQRTEPYEQYF	TGTGCCAGCAGCCAGCGGACAGAGCCCTACGAGCAGTACTTC
NA	TRBV2	TRBJ2-2	NA	CASSEWRGATGELFF	TGTGCCAGCAGTGAATGGAGGGGGGCCACCGGGGAGCTGTTTTTT
TRBD2	TRBV4-2	TRBJ2-3	NA	CASCPGLAGETQYF	TGTGCCAGCTGTCCGGGACTAGCGGGAGAAACGCAGTATTTT
NA	TRBV7-9	TRBJ2-6	once	CASSAGLTGANVLTF	TGTGCCAGCAGCGCAGGGTTAACGGGGGCCAACGTCCTGACTTTC
NA	TRBV6-5	TRBJ2-7	NA	CASRNSYEQYF	TGTGCCAGCAGGAATTCCTACGAGCAGTACTTC
TRBD1	TRBV27	TRBJ2-1	NA	CASSLSKGAIYNEQFF	TGTGCCAGCAGTTTATCGAAGGGGGCTATCTACAATGAGCAGTTCTTC
TRBD2	TRBV29-1	TRBJ2-3	NA	CSVLAGETDTQYF	TGCAGCGTGCTAGCGGGAGAAACAGATACGCAGTATTTT
NA	TRBV28	TRBJ2-7	once	CASSLGSAAYNF	TGTGCCAGCAGTTTAGGATCAGCGGCCTATAACTTC
TRBD1	TRBV7-9	TRBJ1-1	few	CASSSGQKNTEAFF	TGTGCCAGCAGTTCGGGACAGAAGAACACTGAAGCTTTCTTT
NA	TRBV6-6	TRBJ2-7	NA	CASGPLGGSYEQYF	TGTGCCAGCGGACCGCTAGGAGGATCCTACGAGCAGTACTTC
TRBD2	TRBV9	TRBJ2-5	NA	CASSVELAAGVETQYF	TGTGCCAGCAGCGTAGAACTAGCGGCGGGGGTTGAGACCCAGTACTTC
TRBD1	TRBV5-1	TRBJ2-7	NA	CASRITGALLYF	TGCGCCAGCAGAATTACAGGGGCCCTCTTGTACTTC